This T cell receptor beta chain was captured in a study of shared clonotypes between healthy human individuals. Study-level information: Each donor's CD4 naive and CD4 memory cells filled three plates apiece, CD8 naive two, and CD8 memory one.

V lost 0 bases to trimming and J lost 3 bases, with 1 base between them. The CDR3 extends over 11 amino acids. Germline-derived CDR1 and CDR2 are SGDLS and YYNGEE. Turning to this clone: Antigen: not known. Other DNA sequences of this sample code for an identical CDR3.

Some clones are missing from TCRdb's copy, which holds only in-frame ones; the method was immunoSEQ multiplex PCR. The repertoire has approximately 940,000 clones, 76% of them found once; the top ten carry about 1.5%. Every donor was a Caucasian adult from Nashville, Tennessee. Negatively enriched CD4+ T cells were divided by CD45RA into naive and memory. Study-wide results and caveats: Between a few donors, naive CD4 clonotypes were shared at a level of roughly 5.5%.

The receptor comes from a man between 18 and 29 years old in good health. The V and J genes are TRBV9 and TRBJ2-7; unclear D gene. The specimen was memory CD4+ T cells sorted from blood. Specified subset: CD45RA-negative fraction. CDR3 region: CASSVGYEQYF. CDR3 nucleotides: TGTGCCAGCAGCGTAGGCTACGAGCAGTACTTC.